This T cell receptor beta chain is drawn from a study of blood T cells in healthy people across ages. Points from the study as a whole: Versus aged donors, long-lived donors had higher diversity and more naive CD4+ cells. While age rose, TCR beta diversity per million T cells dropped in a roughly linear way.

Trimming took 0 bases from V and 9 from J, leaving 6 bases between them. This CDR3 spans 11 amino acids. The V gene's germline CDR1 is SGHRS and CDR2 YFSETQ. At least 7 million PBMCs were isolated per sample. This clonotype turned up a few times. What it recognizes is unknown. A sample-barcoded 5' primer and a J-beta primer mix were used in a second PCR of roughly 7 to 11 cycles. Each cDNA molecule was tagged by a template-switch adaptor with 12 random nucleotides. One entry per CDR3 protein results from TCRdb running MiXCR on the 5' RACE reads. This repertoire shows over 1,200,000 distinct CDR3 sequences, almost 60% found once; its top ten account for 6.7%.

The sequenced sample was blood. The TCR sequence derives from a man in his late teens or twenties in good health. The V gene is TRBV5-1, the J gene TRBJ2-5; D is uncertain. The CDR3 sequence is CASSLGSAQYF. The CDR3 DNA is TGCGCCAGCAGCTTGGGAAGCGCCCAGTACTTC.